This T cell receptor (beta chain) was sequenced for a study of cytomegalovirus exposure and HLA in healthy donors. Study in general: Some 80 million unique TCRs from HLA-typed donors were held in an early data release. Study results and caveats: In presence/absence analyses, roughly uniform sequencing depth across donors was assumed. Overall, roughly 150 TCR beta chains were annotated as cytomegalovirus-associated. The later analysis indicated that the majority of CMV-associated TCR beta chains appeared HLA-restricted.

It was with 60 Vbeta and 13 Jbeta primers that the PCR ran. The table came from immunoSEQ multiplex PCR; TCRdb's copy has only in-frame clones and leaves some out. The repertoire holds 100,000 or so clones, 79% seen once, with 3.1% in the top ten. Germline V CDR1 and CDR2: SEHNR, FQNEAQ (reference sequence). The V segment lost 4 bases and the J segment 7 bases; nucleotides outside the gene matches: 9. This CDR3 region has 14 residues. The table lists this clone with a count of one. Its cognate antigen is unknown. The sequenced sample consisted of PBMCs. This chain joins TRBV7-9 and TRBJ1-2, with 7 bases identical to TRBD1. The clonotype comes from a woman aged 40 to 55 in good health and CMV-seronegative. This CDR3 reads CASSSQTTGSGYTF. DNA of the CDR3: TGTGCCAGCAGCTCCCAAACGACAGGGTCTGGCTACACCTTC.